The T cell receptor (beta chain) under discussion was sequenced for a study of OX40 agonist ivuxolimab in advanced cancers. Study context: Dose-escalation patients had hepatocellular carcinoma, melanoma, renal cell or head and neck cancer.

V dropped 6 bases and J dropped 0 bases, with 10 bases sitting between them. This CDR3 contains 14 residues. CDR1 MNHNY and CDR2 SVGAGI come from the germline V gene (reference sequence). Produced via immunoSEQ multiplex PCR; TCRdb's table is partial and in-frame only. The table lists 45,000 or so clones, 75% to 90% of them singletons. If patients had autoimmune disease history or systemic immunosuppression, they were excluded. Notes on the study in general: Some nonresponders also had low normalized T-cell clonal expansion. At doses 0.1 to 3.0 mg/kg, CD4+ and CD8+ clones expanded.

Notes on this clone: The antigen remains undetermined.

This sequence joins TRBV6-6 and TRBJ2-3; TRBD2 is a possible D gene (5 bases). The TCR comes from an adult with an advanced solid tumor such as melanoma, head and neck, liver or kidney cancer. The sequencing used CD4+ or CD8+ T cells sorted from blood, collected in a trial of the OX40 agonist ivuxolimab. CDR3 sequence (DNA): TGTGCCAGCAGCCCGACTACTAGCACAGATACGCAGTATTTT. Translating gives CASSPTTSTDTQYF.